Listed below are T cell receptor beta chains from one sample, sequenced in a study of T-cell reconstitution after alpha-beta-depleted transplantation in children. TCRdb re-called the PCR reads through MiXCR, storing one row per CDR3 protein. The table has about 610,000 distinct CDR3 sequences, under 12% seen once. The sample here was PBMCs from the stem cell graft donor, taken from the stem cell graft. The source of these receptors is a human donor who donated a stem cell graft to a child with acute myeloid leukemia. Each CDR3 is given with its conserved first and last residue. A D gene is named only where the DNA matches it firmly. Expanded clones get a size class; other rows say once, few or many, or leave the size out.

D,V,size,J,DNA,CDR3
TRBD2,TRBV24-1,.,TRBJ2-1,TGTGCCACCAGTGACTTCGGACTAGCGGGGTACAATGAGCAGTTCTTC,CATSDFGLAGYNEQFF
TRBD2,TRBV25-1,few,TRBJ2-3,TGTGCCAGCAGTGTCGGTGGTAGCGGGAGTACAGATACGCAGTATTTT,CASSVGGSGSTDTQYF
.,TRBV29-1,many,TRBJ2-3,TGCAGCGTTTCGGCTGGGGCTAACACAGATACGCAGTATTTT,CSVSAGANTDTQYF
TRBD2,TRBV12-3/TRBV12-4,many,TRBJ2-7,TGTGCCAGCAGCCTACTCAGCGGGAGGTCCCACGAGCAGTACTTC,CASSLLSGRSHEQYF
TRBD1,TRBV3-1,.,TRBJ1-1,TGTGCCAGCAGCCAAGAAGTAGGGACAGGATTGAACACTGAAGCTTTCTTT,CASSQEVGTGLNTEAFF
TRBD2,TRBV20-1,.,TRBJ2-7,TGCAGTGGGGGGACTAGCGTCTCCTACGAGCAGTACTTC,CSGGTSVSYEQYF
.,TRBV27,many,TRBJ1-1,TGTGCCAGCAGTTTACGGGGGTGGGTGAACACTGAAGCTTTCTTT,CASSLRGWVNTEAFF
.,TRBV20-1,few,TRBJ2-5,TGCAGTGCTAGGCCCCGGGGGCGGGAGACGCTAGAGACCCAGTACTTC,CSARPRGRETLETQYF
.,TRBV29-1,many,TRBJ2-1,TGCAGCGTTGATTTTTGGACTTCGAAATACAATGAGCAGTTCTTC,CSVDFWTSKYNEQFF
.,TRBV10-3,few,TRBJ2-7,TGTGCCATCAGTGAGTCGCCGGGGAGGGGGCATCGGCCCTACGAGCAGTACTTC,CAISESPGRGHRPYEQYF
TRBD1,TRBV6-5,few,TRBJ2-3,TGTGCCAGCAGTTACTCGAGATCTTTAGGACAGGGGGCAGATACGCAGTATTTT,CASSYSRSLGQGADTQYF
.,TRBV20-1,.,TRBJ1-1,TGCAGTGCTGCAAGGGGAGGGAACACTGAAGCTTTCTTT,CSAARGGNTEAFF
.,TRBV29-1,few,TRBJ1-2,TGCAGCGTCTTCCTAGGGGCAACCCATGGCTACACCTTC,CSVFLGATHGYTF
TRBD2,TRBV29-1,few,TRBJ2-5,TGCAGCGTTGACGGGGGGGGATTTGGAGAGACCCAGTACTTC,CSVDGGGFGETQYF
TRBD2,TRBV9,many,TRBJ2-1,TGTGCCAGCAGCGTTGCACTAGCGGGAGAAGAAAGTGAGCAGTTCTTC,CASSVALAGEESEQFF
.,TRBV4-3,few,TRBJ1-5,TGCGCCAGCAGCCAAAGATCTTGGGGGCAGCCCCAGCATTTT,CASSQRSWGQPQHF
.,TRBV25-1,.,TRBJ1-1,TGTGCCAGCAGTGGAAGAGGAAGGGATGGATCGCTGAACACTGAAGCTTTCTTT,CASSGRGRDGSLNTEAFF
.,TRBV27,few,TRBJ1-5,TGTGCCAGCAGTTTACAGGGAACAAATCAGCCCCAGCATTTT,CASSLQGTNQPQHF
.,TRBV24-1,.,TRBJ2-1,TGTGCCACCAGTGGTAGGTCCGGGACCGACCATGAGCAGTTCTTC,CATSGRSGTDHEQFF
TRBD1,TRBV20-1,.,TRBJ1-2,TGCAGTGCTCCGCGGACAGGGGGATATGGCTACACCTTC,CSAPRTGGYGYTF
.,TRBV7-2,.,TRBJ2-2,TGTGCCAGCAGTTCGATTCGGGGAAACACCGGGGAGCTGTTTTTT,CASSSIRGNTGELFF
TRBD2,TRBV3-1,few,TRBJ2-7,TGTGCCAGCAGCCAACCGGGACCAGCGGGAGAGCAGTACTTC,CASSQPGPAGEQYF
TRBD1,TRBV10-3,few,TRBJ2-6,TGTGCCATCAGTGGGACAGGGGCGACTACTGGGGCCAACGTCCTGACTTTC,CAISGTGATTGANVLTF
.,TRBV11-2,many,TRBJ1-5,TGTGCCAGCAGCTTAGATGTCAGAAGATCCTTTAATCAGCCCCAGCATTTT,CASSLDVRRSFNQPQHF
TRBD1,TRBV7-2,few,TRBJ2-1,TGTGCCAGCAGAAGGACAGGGATCTCCTACAATGAGCAGTTCTTC,CASRRTGISYNEQFF
.,TRBV3-1,.,TRBJ2-7,TGTGCCAGCAGCCAAGCCGTTTACGGGCAGTACTTC,CASSQAVYGQYF
.,TRBV5-1,many,TRBJ2-7,TGCGCCAGCAGCTTGGACCAGCCCCACGAGCAGTACTTC,CASSLDQPHEQYF
TRBD2,TRBV6-2/TRBV6-3,.,TRBJ2-1,TGTGCCAGCACTCAAGCGGGAGGGCCGGGCAATGAGCAGTTCTTC,CASTQAGGPGNEQFF
.,TRBV27,few,TRBJ2-1,TGTGCCAGTAACCTCGGGGGCAACCCCTACAATGAGCAGTTCTTC,CASNLGGNPYNEQFF
.,TRBV15,few,TRBJ2-2,TGTGCCACCAGCAGAGGTCTAGCCCGTTTGTCCGGGGAGCTGTTTTTT,CATSRGLARLSGELFF
.,TRBV11-2,few,TRBJ2-1,TGTGCCAGCAGCCACCCGGGGAGTTCCCGCTACAATGAGCAGTTCTTC,CASSHPGSSRYNEQFF
TRBD2,TRBV7-2,many,TRBJ2-5,TGTGCCAGCAGCCTTCTTTTGGGCGGGAGAACCGAGACCCAGTACTTC,CASSLLLGGRTETQYF
TRBD1,TRBV12-3/TRBV12-4,.,TRBJ1-1,TGTGCCAGCAGCCCAAAGGGGGCGCGGAGCACTGAAGCTTTCTTT,CASSPKGARSTEAFF
TRBD1,TRBV5-1,few,TRBJ1-3,TGCGCCAGCAGCAACACAGGGGATTCTGGAAACACCATATATTTT,CASSNTGDSGNTIYF
.,TRBV27,few,TRBJ2-1,TGTGCCAGCAGTTGGACTTTGAGCTCCTACAATGAGCAGTTCTTC,CASSWTLSSYNEQFF
TRBD1,TRBV29-1,many,TRBJ1-5,TGCAGCTGTTCAGGGGGGTATGGCAATCAGCCCCAGCATTTT,CSCSGGYGNQPQHF
TRBD1,TRBV7-3,many,TRBJ1-3,TGTGCCAGCAGCTTATTTGGACCACAGGAGGGGGCTTTTGGAAACACCATATATTTT,CASSLFGPQEGAFGNTIYF
.,TRBV6-2/TRBV6-3,few,TRBJ1-5,TGTGCCAGCAGCCGAGTCCCTGGGCCCCGGGGGAGGCAGCCCCAGCATTTT,CASSRVPGPRGRQPQHF
.,TRBV6-2/TRBV6-3,.,TRBJ2-2,TGTGCCAGCAGTGGGCCCGGCCCCAGATTAACCGGGGAGCTGTTTTTT,CASSGPGPRLTGELFF
.,TRBV27,.,TRBJ1-2,TGTGCCAGCGCGCTGGGGGGTAACTATGGCTACACCTTC,CASALGGNYGYTF
.,TRBV5-6,.,TRBJ2-7,TGTGCCAGCTTTCAGTTCCAGACCTCCTACGAGCAGTACTTC,CASFQFQTSYEQYF
.,TRBV28,.,TRBJ2-3,TGTGCCAGCAGTTTATGGGCGGGCGGCACAGATACGCAGTATTTT,CASSLWAGGTDTQYF
.,TRBV7-8,.,TRBJ2-1,TGTGCCAGCAGCTCCCCCCGACTAGGAAACAATGAGCAGTTCTTC,CASSSPRLGNNEQFF
.,TRBV5-1,few,TRBJ2-7,TGCGCCAGCAGCTTGCCGGACAGATTCACACGGGAGCAGTACTTC,CASSLPDRFTREQYF
.,TRBV5-1,.,TRBJ2-7,TGCGCCAGCAGCTTGATATGGGGGAGTTCCTACGAGCAGTACTTC,CASSLIWGSSYEQYF
.,TRBV10-3,.,TRBJ1-4,TGTGCCATCAGTGATATCGATAGGGGACTGTTTTTT,CAISDIDRGLFF
TRBD2,TRBV7-9,.,TRBJ2-2,TGTGCCAGCAGCTTAGTTCCTAGCGGGGCGAACACCGGGGAGCTGTTTTTT,CASSLVPSGANTGELFF
.,TRBV7-2,many,TRBJ2-2,TGTGCCAGCAGGGCTGACAGGTCCGGGGAGCTGTTTTTT,CASRADRSGELFF
.,TRBV29-1,few,TRBJ2-3,TGCAGCGGTTGGACAGTCACAGATACGCAGTATTTT,CSGWTVTDTQYF
.,TRBV10-3,.,TRBJ2-7,TGTGCCATCAGTGAGAGGGTGGGGGAGCAGTACTTC,CAISERVGEQYF
TRBD2,TRBV6-1,once,TRBJ2-1,TGTGCCAGCAGCCCCGGGACTAGCGGGATACACAATGAGCAGTTCTTC,CASSPGTSGIHNEQFF
.,TRBV4-2,.,TRBJ2-7,TGTGCCAGCAGCCAAGACGGGGGGCTCCCCTACGAGCAGTACTTC,CASSQDGGLPYEQYF
TRBD1,TRBV7-8,.,TRBJ2-7,TGTGCCAGCAGCTTACGGCAGGGGGTGTCAGTGGACGAGCAGTACTTC,CASSLRQGVSVDEQYF
TRBD1,TRBV7-2,many,TRBJ1-4,TGTGCCAGCAGCTTCATGGGACAGGGGAATGAAAAACTGTTTTTT,CASSFMGQGNEKLFF
.,TRBV20-1,few,TRBJ2-1,TGCAGTGCCCAACCGGCGGCTAGCTCCTACAATGAGCAGTTCTTC,CSAQPAASSYNEQFF
.,TRBV20-1,many,TRBJ2-7,TGCAGTGCTAGAGATGAACGGGGATGGTCAGGAATGTACTTC,CSARDERGWSGMYF
.,TRBV6-5,many,TRBJ1-5,TGTGCCAGCAGTTACGCGGGCAATCAGCCCCAGCATTTT,CASSYAGNQPQHF